This T cell receptor beta chain was sequenced for a study of blood T cell repertoires in COVID-19. In the study overall: Acute and convalescent COVID-19 samples came from the United States, Italy and Spain. T cells, B-cell-depleted T cells, or PBMCs supplied cDNA or gDNA.

As originally analysed: Nucleated cell counts were estimated from reference gene primer amplification. Sequencing was performed with immunoSEQ multiplex PCR; in TCRdb, only in-frame clones are kept and a portion is missing. D and trimming come from the DNA, and the V and J calls and clone size come from that table. In the table there are around 94,000 clones, around 81% of which are singletons. Deletions cut 5 bases from V and 0 bases from J, with 11 bases between. CDR1 and CDR2 (germline): MNHEY, SVGAGI. The CDR3 covers 15 residues. This chain joins TRBV6-5 and TRBJ1-3, with TRBD1 as a possible D gene (6 bases). The TCR sequence derives from a man aged 55-75 years with acute or convalescent COVID-19. The specimen was peripheral blood. The DNA for the CDR3 is TGTGCCAGCAGTCTCTTGGACAGCTCTGGAAACACCATATATTTT. Protein: CASSLLDSSGNTIYF.